The rows below give T cell receptor beta chains drawn from one sample of a study of CD8+ T cells in alopecia areata. Data came from immunoSEQ multiplex PCR; TCRdb stores just in-frame clones and leaves some out. The sample lists over 110,000 clones, roughly 46% occurring once. The sample here was CD4+ T cells sorted from blood, taken at week 0. The receptors originated from a human donor with alopecia areata. The CDR3 runs from the conserved cysteine through the conserved F or W. The D gene is left open where the match is weak. The size field is filled for only some rows; it gives once, few, many or a size class.

TRBJ1-1 NA TRBV4-3 NA CASSQVQGDTEAFF TGCGCCAGCAGCCAAGTACAGGGTGACACTGAAGCTTTCTTT
TRBJ2-2 NA TRBV4-3 NA CASSQTTGTGTGELFF TGCGCCAGCAGCCAAACAACCGGGACGGGCACCGGGGAGCTGTTTTTT
TRBJ2-7 NA TRBV25-1 NA CASSVRLAPYEQYF TGTGCCAGCAGTGTGAGGCTAGCTCCATACGAGCAGTACTTC
TRBJ2-7 TRBD1 TRBV29-1 NA CSARTGGGYEQYF TGCAGCGCCCGGACAGGGGGAGGGTACGAGCAGTACTTC
TRBJ2-1 TRBD2 TRBV29-1 NA CSVEGVEAGGVNEQFF TGCAGCGTGGAAGGGGTGGAAGCGGGAGGGGTCAATGAGCAGTTCTTC
TRBJ1-1 NA TRBV5-1 NA CASSTRLVDTEAFF TGCGCCAGCAGCACACGTCTGGTGGACACTGAAGCTTTCTTT
TRBJ2-5 NA TRBV5-6 NA CASSLTGIQETQYF TGTGCCAGCAGCCTTACAGGGATCCAAGAGACCCAGTACTTC
TRBJ2-5 NA TRBV2 NA CASSVSETQYF TGTGCCAGCAGTGTTAGCGAGACCCAGTACTTC
TRBJ2-7 NA TRBV20-1 NA CSASRYEQYF TGCAGTGCCTCCCGGTACGAGCAGTACTTC
TRBJ2-7 NA TRBV4-2 NA CASSQDLYEQYF TGTGCCAGCAGCCAAGATCTCTACGAGCAGTACTTC
TRBJ2-1 NA TRBV29-1 few CSVEGGLGTEQFF TGCAGCGTTGAGGGGGGTTTAGGCACTGAGCAGTTCTTC
TRBJ1-5 TRBD1 TRBV29-1 NA CSVGGQGRQPQHF TGCAGCGTGGGAGGACAGGGCCGACAGCCCCAGCATTTT
TRBJ2-2 NA TRBV14 NA CASSQDLVTGELFF TGTGCCAGCAGCCAAGATTTGGTCACCGGGGAGCTGTTTTTT
TRBJ2-7 NA TRBV5-6 NA CASPLGRGGRGSYEQYF TGTGCCAGCCCCCTTGGAAGGGGGGGCAGGGGAAGCTACGAGCAGTACTTC